This record concerns one TCR beta chain sequence. This receptor's antigen is unknown. Per-nucleotide qualities are absent, and no much larger clonotype sits a single base away. At the junction V is shortened by 4 bases and J by 6 bases; bases outside the gene matches: 20. The germline V gene sets CDR1 to SGHTS and CDR2 to YDEGEE. The CDR3 measures 19 amino acids from cysteine to phenylalanine. Only the CDR3 portion is preserved as DNA: 57 bases, with reading frame beginning at the first base. The record originates from a study of PD-L1 blockade in urothelial cancer (dated by TCRdb to the late 2010s). Broadly, across the study: All patients started therapy around 2014 and received atezolizumab 1,200 mg intravenously every 3 weeks. About 85% of the roughly 29 patients were identified as males with urothelial cancer of bladder origin, and a prior smoking history was reported by 18 of 29 patients. Patients had an ECOG performance status of 0 or 1 and had received between 0 and 3 prior chemotherapy regimens. Blood samples were analyzed at two time points: 3 weeks after treatment start (second dose) and 6 weeks after treatment start. Blood samples gave a median of about 150,000 T cells and 80,000 to 95,000 unique TCRs, with a median clonality of approximately 0.08. An exploratory multi-omic analysis was conducted of the somatic, immune and clinical correlates of response to PD-L1 blockade with atezolizumab in urothelial cancer. Pretreatment tumor samples, along with matched peripheral blood collected serially before and after atezolizumab treatment, underwent TCR sequencing. Durable clinical benefit was defined as progression-free survival longer than 6 months, and TCR features were also tested against progression-free and overall survival. Whole exome sequencing and RNA sequencing of pretreatment tumors were performed alongside TCR sequencing in the same patients. Durable clinical benefit was achieved by nine patients and was not achieved by 20 patients. Pretreatment blood TCR-seq was available for about 30 patients, at least one posttreatment blood collection was obtained for some 24 patients, and tumor TCR-seq was available for some 24 patients.

Synthetic TCR analog templates were spiked into each PCR so that absolute template abundance could be estimated from read counts. The immunoSEQ assay was used to amplify TCRbeta CDR3 regions from genomic DNA with bias-controlled V and J gene primers. Rearranged TCRbeta segments were sequenced at approximately 20X coverage. Per the authors' processing: Clustering was used to correct sequencing errors, and CDR3s were annotated against IMGT to assign V, D and J genes. Only productive TCRbeta rearrangements were used in downstream analyses, excluding out-of-frame or stop-codon sequences. Clonality was computed as one minus Shannon entropy normalized by the log of the number of unique productive sequences. Clones differing between time points or between blood and tumor were identified using Fisher's exact test with Benjamini-Hochberg correction, with an adjusted p below 0.01 applied as the threshold. Here the immuneACCESS table is served through TCRdb, limited to in-frame sequences with V and J called. Missing clones are a known gap in these copies; in checked studies unresolved V genes cover under half, and the rest lacks a known reason. V, J and clone size are those of that table, while D and trimming were read from the DNA. In all, the sample holds 17,000 or so clones, and about nine tenths of those were seen once. About 6% of the sample comes from the top ten.

The research as a whole found: Among patients with durable benefit, tumor-associated TCR clones showed greater expansion in peripheral blood 3 weeks after treatment started (n ≈ 21, p = 0.022). Because the sample size was small (n ≈ 28) and many of the analyses were exploratory, the results are meant to be hypothesis-generating. Improved progression-free and overall survival was associated with having pretreatment peripheral blood TCR clonality below the median.

The cohort included about 29 patients with locally advanced or metastatic urothelial carcinoma who were treated at Memorial Sloan Kettering on a trial protocol. Peripheral blood mononuclear cells were collected pretreatment and during treatment, with between 1 and 8 total time points obtained per patient. The Qiagen DNeasy Blood extraction kit was used to purify genomic DNA from total PBMCs and tumor samples. PBMCs were collected pretreatment and during treatment, and were isolated and stored as previously described. In this chain, TRBV5-8 is recombined with TRBJ1-5; 9 middle bases align to TRBD1. The sequencing used PBMCs, collected around atezolizumab (anti-PD-L1) treatment. The TCR sequence derives from a man in his fifties or sixties with urothelial cancer. The CDR3 protein: CASSPMSGTGRRIFQPQHF. The sequence in DNA is TGTGCCAGCAGCCCGATGTCCGGGACAGGGAGAAGGATATTTCAGCCCCAGCATTTT.